This T cell receptor (beta chain) was profiled in a study of T cell responses to AZD1222 COVID-19 vaccine (TCRdb year 2021). About the full investigation: A total of under 250 trial participants underwent TCR sequencing, of whom about 210 had received two doses of AZD1222 and some 25 had received two doses of the MenACWY control vaccine. Trial participants were enrolled by age into subgroups of 18-55, 56-69 and 70-plus years, and roughly 150, 30 and 60 TCR-sequenced participants, respectively, were included in these subgroups.

Details on this clone: No antigen is known for it. Per-nucleotide qualities are absent, and no much larger clonotype sits a single base away.

The time point label for this specimen denotes: about 28 days (+/-7) after the second vaccine dose. AZD1222 recipients given second doses at about 4 weeks or at about 12 weeks were pooled, since spike-specific TCR depth and breadth were not found to differ between the two schedules. Samples from vaccinated people were obtained from the UK trials COV001 and COV002, which included a single-blind randomized controlled phase 2/3 trial of AZD1222 (ChAdOx1 nCoV-19) in healthy adults. For TCRbeta chain sequencing, PBMC samples were collected from trial participants at day 0 and at day 28 after the second dose. The CDR3 regions of human TCRbeta chains were subjected to immunosequencing. Regarding the original processing steps: Repertoire TCRs were matched against a reference library of SARS-CoV-2-specific TCRs generated with the MIRA antigen-specificity platform. Breadth was defined as the fraction of unique TCRs that were SARS-CoV-2-associated, and depth was defined as the fraction of total T cells that were SARS-CoV-2-associated. Using the MIRA data, every spike-specific TCR was mapped to the spike region that the TCR reacted to and assigned to either a CD4 or a CD8 class. Log10-transformed breadth and depth values were compared by one-way ANOVA with Sidak's multiple comparisons tests. TCRdb took this table from immuneACCESS and kept in-frame rearrangements with V and J called. Such tables lack part of the clones; where checked against another copy, unresolved V genes explain under half of the gap, and the rest is unexplained. V, J and clone size reflect that table, while D and trimming were determined from the DNA. For this sample there are 70,000 to 95,000 clones; about 90% appear just once. The ten largest clonotypes hold approximately 10% of the sample.

Study-wide findings and limitations: Vaccine-associated CD4 TCRs spanned the whole spike protein, with dominant responses in regions 160-218 and 743-854. After two AZD1222 doses, both the breadth and the depth of spike-specific TCRs were significantly higher than at day 0 and than in MenACWY recipients. Nearly half of unique spike-specific TCRs reportedly recognized epitopes outside regions mutated in the B.1.351 and B.1.1.7 variants. Most participants were white British and females outnumbered males, and the authors suggested that clonal diversity may have been underestimated. Conclusions about previously exposed vaccinees are limited because only a handful of AZD1222 recipients were SARS-CoV-2 seropositive at baseline. In the small 56-69-year group, the increase in depth fell short of significance, most likely because of low power. No day 14 peak-response samples were available, so repertoires were characterized only after the peak T cell response.

V loses 4 bases at its end and J loses 6 bases; junction bases beyond the gene matches: 12. The germline V gene (reference sequence) supplies CDR1 SEHNR and CDR2 FQNEAQ. The CDR3 runs 16 amino acids, cysteine and phenylalanine included. The CDR3 DNA has 48 bases and is translated from base 1. Material: peripheral blood, obtained 28 days after the second AZD1222 dose. This receptor was identified in an adult who received the AZD1222 COVID-19 vaccine. This chain joins TRBV7-9 to TRBJ1-5; 7 central nucleotides agree with TRBD1. The CDR3 protein: CASSSPASTGVQPQHF. The nucleotide sequence is TGTGCCAGCAGCTCACCAGCATCCACAGGGGTTCAGCCCCAGCATTTT.